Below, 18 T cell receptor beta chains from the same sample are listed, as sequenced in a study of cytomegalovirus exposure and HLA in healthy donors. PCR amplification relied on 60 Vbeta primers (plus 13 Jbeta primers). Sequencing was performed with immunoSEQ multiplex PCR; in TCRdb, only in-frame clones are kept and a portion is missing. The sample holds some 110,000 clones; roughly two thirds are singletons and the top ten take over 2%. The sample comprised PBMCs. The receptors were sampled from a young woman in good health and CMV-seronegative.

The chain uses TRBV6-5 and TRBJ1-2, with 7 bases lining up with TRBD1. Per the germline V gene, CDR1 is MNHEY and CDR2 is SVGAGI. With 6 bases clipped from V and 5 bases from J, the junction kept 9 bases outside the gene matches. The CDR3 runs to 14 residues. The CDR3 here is CASSRDRVAYGYTF. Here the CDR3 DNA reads TGTGCCAGCAGCCGCGACAGGGTAGCGTATGGCTACACCTTC.

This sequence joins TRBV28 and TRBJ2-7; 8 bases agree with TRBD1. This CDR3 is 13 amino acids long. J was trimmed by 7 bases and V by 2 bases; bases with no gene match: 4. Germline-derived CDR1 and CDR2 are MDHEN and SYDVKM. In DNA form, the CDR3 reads TGTGCCAGCAGTTTAAACCGGGACAGGGAGCAGTACTTC. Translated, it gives CASSLNRDREQYF.

The CDR3 region has the DNA TGTGCCAGCAGAAGGACAGGAGGGGCCGGGGAGCTGTTTTTT. Its translation: CASRRTGGAGELFF. The chain carries TRBV6-6 and TRBJ2-2; TRBD1 is a possible D gene (7 bases). V was shortened by 6 bases and J by 6 bases, with 14 bases between the two germline ends. CDR3 length: 14 amino acids. Germline CDR1 and CDR2: MNHNY and SVGAGI (reference sequence).

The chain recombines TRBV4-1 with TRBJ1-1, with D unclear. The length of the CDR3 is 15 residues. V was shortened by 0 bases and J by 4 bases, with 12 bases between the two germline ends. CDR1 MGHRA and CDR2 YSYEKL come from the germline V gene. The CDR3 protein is CASSQDLGRGTEAFF. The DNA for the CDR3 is TGCGCCAGCAGCCAAGATCTTGGGAGAGGCACTGAAGCTTTCTTT.

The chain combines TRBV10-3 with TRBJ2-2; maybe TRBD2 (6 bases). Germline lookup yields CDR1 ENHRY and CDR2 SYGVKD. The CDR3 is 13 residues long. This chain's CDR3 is CATGDANTGELFF. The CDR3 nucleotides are TGTGCTACGGGGGACGCGAACACCGGGGAGCTGTTTTTT.

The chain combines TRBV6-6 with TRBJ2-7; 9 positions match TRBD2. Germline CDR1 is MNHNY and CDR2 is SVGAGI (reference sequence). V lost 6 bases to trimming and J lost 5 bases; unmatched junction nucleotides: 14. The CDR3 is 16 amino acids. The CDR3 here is CASRDWTVASGNEQYF. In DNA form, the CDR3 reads TGTGCCAGCAGAGATTGGACTGTGGCTAGCGGGAACGAGCAGTACTTC.

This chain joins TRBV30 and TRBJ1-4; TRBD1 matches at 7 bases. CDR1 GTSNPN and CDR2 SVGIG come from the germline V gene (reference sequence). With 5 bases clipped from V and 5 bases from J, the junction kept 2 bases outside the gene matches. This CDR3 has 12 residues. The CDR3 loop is CAWGGQNEKLFF. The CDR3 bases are TGTGCCTGGGGGGGACAGAATGAAAAACTGTTTTTT.

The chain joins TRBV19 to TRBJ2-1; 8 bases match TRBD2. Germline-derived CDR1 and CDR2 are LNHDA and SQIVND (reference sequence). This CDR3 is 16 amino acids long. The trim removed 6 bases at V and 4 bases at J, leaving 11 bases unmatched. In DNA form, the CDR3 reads TGTGCCAGTAGCACCAATTCACTAGCGGAATACAATGAGCAGTTCTTC. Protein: CASSTNSLAEYNEQFF.

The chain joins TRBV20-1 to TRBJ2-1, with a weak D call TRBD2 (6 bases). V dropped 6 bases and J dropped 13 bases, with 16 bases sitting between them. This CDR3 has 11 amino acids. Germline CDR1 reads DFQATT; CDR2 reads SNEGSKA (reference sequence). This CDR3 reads CSASWEAVQFF. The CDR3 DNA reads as TGCAGTGCGTCATGGGAGGCGGTCCAGTTCTTC.

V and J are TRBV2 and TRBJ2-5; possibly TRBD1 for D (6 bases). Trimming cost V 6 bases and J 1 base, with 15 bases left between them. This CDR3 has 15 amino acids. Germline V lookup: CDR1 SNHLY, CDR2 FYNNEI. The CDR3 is CASRRQGLFQETQYF. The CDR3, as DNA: TGTGCCAGCAGGAGGCAGGGGCTGTTCCAAGAGACCCAGTACTTC.

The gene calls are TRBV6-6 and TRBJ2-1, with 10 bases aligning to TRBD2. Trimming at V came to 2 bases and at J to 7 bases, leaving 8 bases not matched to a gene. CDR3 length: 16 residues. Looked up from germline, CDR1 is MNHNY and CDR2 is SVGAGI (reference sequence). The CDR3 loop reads CASSYTSGTSVNEQFF. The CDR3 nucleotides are TGTGCCAGCAGTTACACTAGCGGGACGTCTGTTAATGAGCAGTTCTTC.

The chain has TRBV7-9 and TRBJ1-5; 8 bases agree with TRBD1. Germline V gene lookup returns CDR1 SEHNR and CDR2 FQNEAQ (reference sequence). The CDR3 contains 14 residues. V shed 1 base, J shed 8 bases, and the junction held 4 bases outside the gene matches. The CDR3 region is CASSLGTGTEPQHF. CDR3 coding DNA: TGTGCCAGCAGCTTAGGGACAGGGACAGAGCCCCAGCATTTT.

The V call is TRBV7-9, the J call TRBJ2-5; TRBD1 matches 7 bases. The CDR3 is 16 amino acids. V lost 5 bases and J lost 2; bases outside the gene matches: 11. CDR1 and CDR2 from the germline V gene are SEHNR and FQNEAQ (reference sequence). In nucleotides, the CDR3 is TGTGCCAGCAGCCGGACGACAGGGTGGGGACAAGAGACCCAGTACTTC. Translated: CASSRTTGWGQETQYF. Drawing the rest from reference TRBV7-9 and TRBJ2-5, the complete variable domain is DTGVSQNPRHKITKRGQNVTFRCDPISEHNRLYWYRQTLGQGPEFLTYFQNEAQLEKSRLLSDRFSAERPKGSFSTLEIQRTEQGDSAMYLCASSRTTGWGQETQYFGPGTRLLVL.

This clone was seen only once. CDR3 coding DNA: TGTGCCAGCAGTTACAGGACCCTTCGGAACACTGAAGCTTTCTTT. This sequence encodes CASSYRTLRNTEAFF. This sequence joins TRBV28 and TRBJ1-1, with a possible D match to TRBD1 (5 bases). V was pared by 4 bases and J by 1 base, with 13 bases between. CDR1 and CDR2 from the germline V gene are MDHEN and SYDVKM. The CDR3 has 15 amino acids.

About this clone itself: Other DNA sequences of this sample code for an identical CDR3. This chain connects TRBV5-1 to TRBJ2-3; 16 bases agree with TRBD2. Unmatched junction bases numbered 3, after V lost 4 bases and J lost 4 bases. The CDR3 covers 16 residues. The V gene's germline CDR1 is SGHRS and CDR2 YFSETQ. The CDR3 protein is CASSLGLAGGSDTQYF. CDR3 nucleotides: TGCGCCAGCAGCCTGGGACTAGCGGGAGGGTCAGATACGCAGTATTTT.

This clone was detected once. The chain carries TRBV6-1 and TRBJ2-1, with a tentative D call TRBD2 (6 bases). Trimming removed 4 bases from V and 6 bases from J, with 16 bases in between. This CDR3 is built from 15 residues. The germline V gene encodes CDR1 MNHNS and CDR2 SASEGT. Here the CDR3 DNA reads TGTGCCAGCAGTGGTGGATCGGGAGCTTTCAATGAGCAGTTCTTC. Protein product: CASSGGSGAFNEQFF.

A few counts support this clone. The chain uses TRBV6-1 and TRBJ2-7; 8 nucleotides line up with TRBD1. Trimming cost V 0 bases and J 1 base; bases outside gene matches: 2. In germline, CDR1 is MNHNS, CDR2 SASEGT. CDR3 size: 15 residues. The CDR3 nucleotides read TGTGCCAGCAGTGAAGCAGGGACAGGATCCTACGAGCAGTACTTC. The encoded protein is CASSEAGTGSYEQYF.

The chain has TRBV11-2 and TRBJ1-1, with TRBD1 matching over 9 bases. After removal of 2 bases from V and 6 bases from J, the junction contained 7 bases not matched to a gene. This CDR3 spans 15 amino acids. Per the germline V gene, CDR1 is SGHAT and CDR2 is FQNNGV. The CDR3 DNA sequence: TGTGCCAGCAGCTTAAGTACAGGGGGCGCTTCTGAAGCTTTCTTT. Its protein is CASSLSTGGASEAFF.